This TCR beta chain was observed in a study of T cells in Graves' hyperthyroidism and ophthalmopathy. General study points: Ophthalmopathy and stable hyperthyroidism were separated by a 13 V-J model.

This clonotype was counted at least ten times. Antigen: not known. Ophthalmopathy patients had Clinical Activity Score at least 3, NOSPECS grade at least 4, duration under 3 months. Patients were excluded for uncontrolled infection, other autoimmune disease, pregnancy or lactation. Together with thyroid ultrasound, orbital computed tomography, serum thyroxine and TRAb, clinical symptoms were used for diagnoses. CDR1 is DFQATT and CDR2 is SNEGSKA in the germline V gene (reference sequence). The CDR3 has 16 amino acids. Losses at the gene ends were 0 bases for V and 2 bases for J; bases not matched to a gene: 7. TCR beta CDR3 sequences were amplified from RNA transcripts. When the TCR CDR3 underwent first-round RT-PCR, the HTBI primer set was used. TCRdb processed the multiplex PCR reads anew with MiXCR; each CDR3 protein has one entry. The sample lists some 580,000 distinct CDR3 sequences, roughly 16% occurring once.

Input material: blood. The chain has TRBV20-1 and TRBJ2-3, with 8 bases aligning to TRBD2. This clonotype was obtained from a woman between 40 and 50 years old with Graves' ophthalmopathy. The CDR3 region is CSARDLQRGTTDTQYF. The CDR3 DNA follows: TGCAGTGCTAGAGATCTACAGCGGGGGACCACAGATACGCAGTATTTT.